This T cell receptor beta chain comes out of a study of cytomegalovirus exposure and HLA in healthy donors. Study results and limitations: The listing of 150 to 200 TCR beta chains classed them as cytomegalovirus-associated. When a later analysis compared HLA-associated TCR beta chains with equally common others, the HLA-associated chains turned out to be more clonally expanded and to have lower generation probabilities. The majority of CMV-associated TCR beta chains were reported as apparently HLA-restricted in a later analysis. The study found most TCR sequences rare, yet found some public TCRs in many donors.

Both 60 Vbeta primers and 13 Jbeta primers went into the PCR. Profiling relied on immunoSEQ multiplex PCR, and the TCRdb table lists in-frame clones only, not all of them. The sample has 65,000 to 85,000 clones; the top ten hold roughly 2.4%. In the case of this clone: Its antigen is unknown.

The CDR3 has 16 residues. Germline lookup yields CDR1 LGHNA and CDR2 YNFKEQ. Trimming at V came to 1 base and at J to 8 bases, leaving 5 bases not matched to a gene. The receptor was derived from a female donor in good health and CMV-seropositive. The specimen sequenced was PBMCs. The chain couples TRBV4-2 to TRBJ2-3; 14 bases map to TRBD2. The CDR3: CASSQGLAGGPSTQYF. The CDR3, as DNA: TGTGCCAGCAGCCAAGGACTAGCGGGAGGGCCGAGTACGCAGTATTTT.